This T cell receptor (beta chain) was found in a study of early T cells in non-severe SARS-CoV-2 infection. Study summary: From unsorted whole blood, bulk RNA was sequenced, and the chains remained unpaired. Points from the study as a whole: CD4 and private specificities were missed by VDJdb matching, which favored anti-spike CD8 responses.

Trimming pared 2 bases from V and 0 bases from J, leaving 24 bases between. Germline lookup yields CDR1 SGHRS and CDR2 YFSETQ. The CDR3 is 20 amino acids. Individually, cDNA molecules had unique molecular identifiers attached to them. TCRdb reanalysed the 5' RACE reads using MiXCR and keeps one entry per CDR3 protein. This repertoire shows about 48,000 distinct CDR3 sequences, approximately 9.4% found once; its top ten account for about 8.3%. This clonotype has a handful of counts. Its cognate antigen is unknown. The rearrangement links TRBV5-1 to TRBJ2-1, with a weak D call TRBD2 (7 bases). The sample taken for sequencing was whole blood. The TCR sequence derives from an adult who was a healthcare worker with PCR-confirmed SARS-CoV-2 infection or an uninfected control (not recorded which). The CDR3 DNA sequence: TGCGCCAGCAGCTTTCGCGGGGGCAAAACCCCCTCTAGCTCCTACAATGAGCAGTTCTTC. Its protein is CASSFRGGKTPSSSYNEQFF. Full variable domain (remainder filled in from reference TRBV5-1 and TRBJ2-1): KAGVTQTPRYLIKTRGQQVTLSCSPISGHRSVSWYQQTPGQGLQFLFEYFSETQRNKGNFPGRFSGRQFSNSRSEMNVSTLELGDSALYLCASSFRGGKTPSSSYNEQFFGPGTRLTVL.